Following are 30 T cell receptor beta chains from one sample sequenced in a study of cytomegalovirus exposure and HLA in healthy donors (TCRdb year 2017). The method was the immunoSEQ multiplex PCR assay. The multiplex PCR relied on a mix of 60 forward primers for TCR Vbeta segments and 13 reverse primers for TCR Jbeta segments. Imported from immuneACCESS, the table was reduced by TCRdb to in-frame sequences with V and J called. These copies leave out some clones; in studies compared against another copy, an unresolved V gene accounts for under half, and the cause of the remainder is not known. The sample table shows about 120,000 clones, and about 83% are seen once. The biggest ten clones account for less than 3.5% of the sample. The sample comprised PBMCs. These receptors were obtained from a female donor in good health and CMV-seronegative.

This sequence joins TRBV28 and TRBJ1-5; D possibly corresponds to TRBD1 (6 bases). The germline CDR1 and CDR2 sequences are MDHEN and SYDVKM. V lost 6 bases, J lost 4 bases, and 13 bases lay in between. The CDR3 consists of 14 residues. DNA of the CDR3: TGTGCCAGCAGGCAAGGGGGGGTAAATCAGCCCCAGCATTTT. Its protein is CASRQGGVNQPQHF.

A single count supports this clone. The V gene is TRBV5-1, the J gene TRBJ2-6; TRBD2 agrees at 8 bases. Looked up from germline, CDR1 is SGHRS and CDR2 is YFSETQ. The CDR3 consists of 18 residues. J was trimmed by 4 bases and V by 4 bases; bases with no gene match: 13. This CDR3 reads CASSHLVPGGRGANVLTF. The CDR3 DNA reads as TGCGCCAGCAGCCACCTCGTCCCGGGGGGGAGAGGGGCCAACGTCCTGACTTTC.

The CDR3 nucleotides are TGTGCTAGTGGGCTCACGGGGAACACTGAAGCTTTCTTT. Residues: CASGLTGNTEAFF. This chain uses TRBV12-5 with TRBJ1-1; D gene uncertain. CDR1 and CDR2 (germline): LGHNT, FRNRAP. This CDR3 comprises 13 residues. The V and J ends lost 6 bases and 1 base respectively, with 9 bases between them.

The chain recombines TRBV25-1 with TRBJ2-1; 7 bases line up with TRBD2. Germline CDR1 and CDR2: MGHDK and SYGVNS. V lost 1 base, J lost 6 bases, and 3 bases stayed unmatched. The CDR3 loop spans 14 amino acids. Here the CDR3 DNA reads TGTGCCAGCAGTGAATTTGGGGGGGGCAATGAGCAGTTCTTC. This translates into CASSEFGGGNEQFF.

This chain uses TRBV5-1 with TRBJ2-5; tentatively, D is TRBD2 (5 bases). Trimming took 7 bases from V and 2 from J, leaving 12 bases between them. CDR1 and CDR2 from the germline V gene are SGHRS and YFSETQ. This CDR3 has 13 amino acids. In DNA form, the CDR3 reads TGCGCCAGCGCGTCGACGGGGCAAGAGACCCAGTACTTC. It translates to CASASTGQETQYF. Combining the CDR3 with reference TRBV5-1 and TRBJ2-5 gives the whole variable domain KAGVTQTPRYLIKTRGQQVTLSCSPISGHRSVSWYQQTPGQGLQFLFEYFSETQRNKGNFPGRFSGRQFSNSRSEMNVSTLELGDSALYLCASASTGQETQYFGPGTRLLVL.

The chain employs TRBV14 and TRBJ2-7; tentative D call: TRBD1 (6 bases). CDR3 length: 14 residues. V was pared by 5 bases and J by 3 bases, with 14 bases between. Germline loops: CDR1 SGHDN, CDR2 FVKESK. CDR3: CASSSKVGGYEQYF. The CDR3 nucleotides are TGTGCCAGCAGCTCAAAGGTAGGGGGCTACGAGCAGTACTTC.

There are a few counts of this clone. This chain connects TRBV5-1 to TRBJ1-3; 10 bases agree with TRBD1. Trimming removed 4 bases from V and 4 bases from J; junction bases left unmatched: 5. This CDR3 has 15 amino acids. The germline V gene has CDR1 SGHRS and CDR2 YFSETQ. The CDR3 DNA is TGCGCCAGCAGCGGGGGGACAGGGGTCGGAAACACCATATATTTT. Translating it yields CASSGGTGVGNTIYF.

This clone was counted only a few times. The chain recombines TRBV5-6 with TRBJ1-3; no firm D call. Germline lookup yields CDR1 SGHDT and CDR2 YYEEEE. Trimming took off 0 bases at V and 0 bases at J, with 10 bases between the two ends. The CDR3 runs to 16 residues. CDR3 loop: CASSLDHTVSGNTIYF. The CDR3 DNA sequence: TGTGCCAGCAGCTTGGATCACACAGTCTCTGGAAACACCATATATTTT.

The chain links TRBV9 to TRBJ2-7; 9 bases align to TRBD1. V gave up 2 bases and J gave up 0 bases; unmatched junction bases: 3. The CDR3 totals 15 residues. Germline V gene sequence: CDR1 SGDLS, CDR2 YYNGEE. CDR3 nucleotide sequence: TGTGCCAGCAGCGTCGGGACAGGGATCTCCTACGAGCAGTACTTC. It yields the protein CASSVGTGISYEQYF.

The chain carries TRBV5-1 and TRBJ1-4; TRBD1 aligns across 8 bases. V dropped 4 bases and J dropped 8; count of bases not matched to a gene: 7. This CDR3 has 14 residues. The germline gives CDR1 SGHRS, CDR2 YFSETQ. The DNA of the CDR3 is TGCGCCAGCAGCCCCTTGACAGGGGACGAAAAACTGTTTTTT. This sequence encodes CASSPLTGDEKLFF.

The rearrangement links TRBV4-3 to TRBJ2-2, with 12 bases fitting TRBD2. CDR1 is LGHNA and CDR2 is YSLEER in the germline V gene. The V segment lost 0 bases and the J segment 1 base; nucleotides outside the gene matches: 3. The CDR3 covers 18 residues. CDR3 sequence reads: CASSQELAGGVNTGELFF. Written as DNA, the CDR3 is TGCGCCAGCAGCCAAGAACTAGCGGGGGGCGTGAACACCGGGGAGCTGTTTTTT.

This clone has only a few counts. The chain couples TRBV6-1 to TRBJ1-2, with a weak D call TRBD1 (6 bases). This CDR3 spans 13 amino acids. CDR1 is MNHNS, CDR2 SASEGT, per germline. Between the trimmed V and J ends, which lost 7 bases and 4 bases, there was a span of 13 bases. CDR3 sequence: CASTPGQIYGYTF. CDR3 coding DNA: TGTGCCAGCACCCCGGGACAAATCTATGGCTACACCTTC.

CDR3 sequence: CASSYLGGGGIGEQFF. The DNA for the CDR3 is TGTGCCAGCAGCTACCTAGGAGGGGGGGGAATTGGCGAGCAGTTCTTC. The chain couples TRBV6-5 to TRBJ2-1, with D tentatively TRBD2 (7 bases). V lost 6 bases and J 10 bases, leaving 25 bases between the germline ends. This CDR3 has 16 residues. Germline V gene sequence: CDR1 MNHEY, CDR2 SVGAGI.

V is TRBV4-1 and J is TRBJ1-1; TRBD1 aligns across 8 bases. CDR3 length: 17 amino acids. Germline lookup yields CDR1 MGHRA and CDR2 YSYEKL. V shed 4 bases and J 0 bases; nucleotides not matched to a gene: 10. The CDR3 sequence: CASSRISTGVMNTEAFF. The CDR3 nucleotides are TGCGCCAGCAGCCGGATTTCGACAGGGGTAATGAACACTGAAGCTTTCTTT.

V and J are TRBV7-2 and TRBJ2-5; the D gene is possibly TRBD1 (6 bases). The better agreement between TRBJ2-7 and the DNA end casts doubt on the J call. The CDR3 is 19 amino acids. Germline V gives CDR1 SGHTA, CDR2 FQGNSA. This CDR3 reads CASSRPATGKPTTSYEQYF. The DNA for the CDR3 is TGTGCCAGCAGCCGTCCGGCTACAGGGAAACCTACTACCTCCTACGAGCAGTACTTC.

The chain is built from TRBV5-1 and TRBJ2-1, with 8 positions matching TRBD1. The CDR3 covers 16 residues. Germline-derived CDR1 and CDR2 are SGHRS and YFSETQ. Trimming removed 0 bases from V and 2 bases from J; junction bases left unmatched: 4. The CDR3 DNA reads TGCGCCAGCAGCTTGGGCCAGGGGGCCCCCTACAATGAGCAGTTCTTC. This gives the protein CASSLGQGAPYNEQFF.

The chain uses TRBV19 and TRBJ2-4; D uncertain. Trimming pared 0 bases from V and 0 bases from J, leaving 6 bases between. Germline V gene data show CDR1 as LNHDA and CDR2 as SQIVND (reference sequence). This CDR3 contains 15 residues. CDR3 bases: TGTGCCAGTAGTATAGACCCTTTAGCCAAAAACATTCAGTACTTC. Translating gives CASSIDPLAKNIQYF.

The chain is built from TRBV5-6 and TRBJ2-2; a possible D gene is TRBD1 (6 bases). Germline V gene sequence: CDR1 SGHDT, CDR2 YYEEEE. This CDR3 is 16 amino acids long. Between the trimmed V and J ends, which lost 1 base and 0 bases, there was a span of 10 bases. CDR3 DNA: TGTGCCAGCAGCTTGTTTCGGACAGCGAACACCGGGGAGCTGTTTTTT. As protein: CASSLFRTANTGELFF.

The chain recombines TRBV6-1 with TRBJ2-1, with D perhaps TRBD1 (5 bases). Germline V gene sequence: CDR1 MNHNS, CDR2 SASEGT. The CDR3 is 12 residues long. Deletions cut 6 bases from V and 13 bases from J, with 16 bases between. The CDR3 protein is CASSPGWGRQFF. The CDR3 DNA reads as TGTGCCAGCAGCCCCGGGTGGGGCCGTCAGTTCTTC.

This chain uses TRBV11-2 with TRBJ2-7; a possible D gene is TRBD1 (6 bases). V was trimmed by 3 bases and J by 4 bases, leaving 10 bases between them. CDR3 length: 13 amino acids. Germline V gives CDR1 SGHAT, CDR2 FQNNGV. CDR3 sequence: CASSFTGNYEQYF. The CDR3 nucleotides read TGTGCCAGCAGCTTTACAGGGAATTACGAGCAGTACTTC.

The DNA for the CDR3 is TGTGCCAGCAGCTACGGGACTAGCGGGGAAGAGACCCAGTACTTC. Translating gives CASSYGTSGEETQYF. The V and J genes are TRBV7-9 and TRBJ2-5; 13 nucleotides match TRBD2. Germline V gene lookup returns CDR1 SEHNR and CDR2 FQNEAQ (reference sequence). Trimming removed 4 bases from V and 3 bases from J; junction bases left unmatched: 2. This CDR3 region has 15 residues.

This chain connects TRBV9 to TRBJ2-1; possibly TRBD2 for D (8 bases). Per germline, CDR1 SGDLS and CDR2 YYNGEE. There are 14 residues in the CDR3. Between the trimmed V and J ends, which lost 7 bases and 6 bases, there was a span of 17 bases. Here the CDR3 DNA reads TGTGCCAGCCGCCGGGAGGGGGCGGGCAATGAGCAGTTCTTC. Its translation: CASRREGAGNEQFF.

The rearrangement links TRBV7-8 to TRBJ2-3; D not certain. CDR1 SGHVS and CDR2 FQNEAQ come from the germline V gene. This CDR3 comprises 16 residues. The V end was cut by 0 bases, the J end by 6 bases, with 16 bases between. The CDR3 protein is CASSLAVQIPEDTQYF. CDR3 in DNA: TGTGCCAGCAGCTTAGCGGTCCAGATCCCGGAGGATACGCAGTATTTT.

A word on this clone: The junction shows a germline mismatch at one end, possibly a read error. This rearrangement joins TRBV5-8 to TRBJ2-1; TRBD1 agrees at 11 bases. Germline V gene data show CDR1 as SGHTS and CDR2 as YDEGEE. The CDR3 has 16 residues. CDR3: CASSLGTGGNYNEQLF. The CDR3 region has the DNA TGTGCCAGCAGCTTGGGGACAGGGGGCAATTACAATGAGCAGCTCTTC.

The CDR3 is CASSVAEDLAEQYF. As DNA, the CDR3 is TGTGCCAGCAGCGTAGCCGAGGATCTGGCCGAGCAGTACTTC. This chain connects TRBV9 to TRBJ2-5; D not resolved. The J call may be in error: the DNA end matches TRBJ2-7 better. Germline lookup yields CDR1 SGDLS and CDR2 YYNGEE. The CDR3 is 14 amino acids.

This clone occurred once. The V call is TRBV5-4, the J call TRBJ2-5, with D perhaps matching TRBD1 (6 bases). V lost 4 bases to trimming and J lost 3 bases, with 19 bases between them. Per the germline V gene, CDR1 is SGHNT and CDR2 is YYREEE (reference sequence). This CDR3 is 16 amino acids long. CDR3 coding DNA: TGTGCCAGCAGCACCCAGGGGCGCAAAGAAGAAGAGACCCAGTACTTC. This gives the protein CASSTQGRKEEETQYF.

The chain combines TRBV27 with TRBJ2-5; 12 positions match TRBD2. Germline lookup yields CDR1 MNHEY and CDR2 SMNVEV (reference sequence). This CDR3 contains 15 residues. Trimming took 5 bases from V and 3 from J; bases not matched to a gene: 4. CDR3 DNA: TGTGCCAGCAGTCAAGGACTAGCGGGGAAAGAGACCCAGTACTTC. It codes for CASSQGLAGKETQYF.

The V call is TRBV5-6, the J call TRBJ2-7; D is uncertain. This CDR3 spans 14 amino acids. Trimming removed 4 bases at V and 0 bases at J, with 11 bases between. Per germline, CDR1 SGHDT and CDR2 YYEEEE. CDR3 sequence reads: CASSPVSSSYEQYF. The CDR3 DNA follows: TGTGCCAGCAGCCCGGTGAGTAGCTCCTACGAGCAGTACTTC.

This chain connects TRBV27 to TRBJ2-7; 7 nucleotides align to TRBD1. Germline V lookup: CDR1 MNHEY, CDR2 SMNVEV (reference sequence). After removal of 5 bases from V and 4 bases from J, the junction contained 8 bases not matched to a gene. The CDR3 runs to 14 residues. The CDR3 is CASSLGQADYEQYF. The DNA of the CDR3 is TGTGCCAGCAGTCTCGGACAGGCTGATTACGAGCAGTACTTC.

Here the CDR3 reads CAGPDRGGGGYTF. In DNA form, the CDR3 reads TGTGCCGGTCCAGACAGGGGAGGAGGAGGCTACACCTTC. This chain connects TRBV2 to TRBJ1-2, with 8 positions matching TRBD1. CDR1 is SNHLY, CDR2 FYNNEI, per germline. The CDR3 loop spans 13 amino acids. V was pared by 11 bases and J by 8 bases, with 13 bases of the junction left unmatched.